A selection of T cell receptor beta chains follows, all from one sample in a study of CD8 T cells in Susac syndrome. TCRdb reprocessed the immunoSEQ multiplex PCR reads with MiXCR, giving one entry per CDR3 protein. Found here are under 200,000 distinct CDR3 sequences, roughly 94% of them singletons; the top ten hold around 0.15%. The specimen sequenced was CD8+ T cells from PBMCs. The source is a human donor with Susac syndrome. Each CDR3 is given with its conserved first and last residue. A D gene is named only where the DNA matches it firmly. Size tells how often a clone was seen (once, few, many) or the class of an expanded clone, and some rows leave it out.

V gene,D gene,J gene,clone size,CDR3 protein,CDR3 DNA
TRBV30,TRBD2,TRBJ2-5,NA,CAWSPLWTSGQETQYF,TGTGCCTGGAGTCCCCTTTGGACTAGCGGACAAGAGACCCAGTACTTC
TRBV20-1,TRBD1,TRBJ2-3,NA,CSAGDRAGTDTQYF,TGCAGTGCGGGGGACAGGGCCGGGACAGATACGCAGTATTTT
TRBV13,NA,TRBJ2-5,NA,CASSGPDRGTQYF,TGTGCCAGCAGCGGGCCAGATAGGGGTACCCAGTACTTC
TRBV5-1,NA,TRBJ2-7,NA,CASSMYTGTREQYF,TGCGCCAGCAGCATGTATACAGGTACCCGCGAGCAGTACTTC
TRBV30,NA,TRBJ1-4,NA,CAWSRQVGEKLFF,TGTGCCTGGAGTCGGCAGGTGGGGGAAAAACTGTTTTTT
TRBV13,NA,TRBJ1-2,once,CASSLGRSMRGYTF,TGTGCCAGCAGCTTAGGCCGCAGCATGCGCGGCTACACCTTC
TRBV6-6,NA,TRBJ2-5,NA,CASSWAETQYF,TGTGCCAGCAGTTGGGCTGAGACCCAGTACTTC
TRBV14,NA,TRBJ2-7,NA,CASSPLNAYEQYF,TGTGCCAGCAGCCCCCTGAACGCCTACGAGCAGTACTTC
TRBV9,TRBD1,TRBJ1-6,NA,CASSVGQTNSPLHF,TGTGCCAGCAGCGTGGGACAGACTAATTCACCCCTCCACTTT
TRBV15,NA,TRBJ2-7,NA,CATSRDGGSRHEQYF,TGTGCCACCAGCAGAGATGGGGGCTCGAGGCACGAGCAGTACTTC
TRBV29-1,NA,TRBJ1-5,NA,CSVEPSEGQPQHF,TGCAGCGTTGAACCCAGTGAGGGTCAGCCCCAGCATTTT
TRBV7-9,NA,TRBJ1-1,once,CASSWDGTNTEAFF,TGTGCCAGCAGCTGGGACGGAACAAACACTGAAGCTTTCTTT
TRBV12-3/TRBV12-4,NA,TRBJ2-5,few,CASSVGGTQYF,TGTGCCAGCAGTGTGGGAGGGACCCAGTACTTC
TRBV7-9,TRBD1,TRBJ1-5,NA,CASSPGTGNSNQPQHF,TGTGCCAGCAGCCCGGGGACAGGGAATAGCAATCAGCCCCAGCATTTT
TRBV5-6,NA,TRBJ1-1,NA,CASSLINPGSTEAFF,TGTGCCAGCAGCTTGATTAACCCGGGGTCGACTGAAGCTTTCTTT
TRBV7-9,TRBD1,TRBJ2-5,NA,CASSQRQGALETQYF,TGTGCCAGCAGCCAAAGACAGGGGGCTCTGGAGACCCAGTACTTC
TRBV28,NA,TRBJ1-2,NA,CASSLAASYGYTF,TGTGCCAGCAGCCTGGCAGCGTCCTATGGCTACACCTTC
TRBV13,NA,TRBJ2-3,NA,CASSLMRPPDTQYF,TGTGCCAGCAGCTTAATGCGGCCCCCAGATACGCAGTATTTT
TRBV2,NA,TRBJ1-2,NA,CASSVISTNYGYTF,TGTGCCAGCAGTGTCATATCTACTAACTATGGCTACACCTTC
TRBV5-1,TRBD1,TRBJ2-7,NA,CASSRSGDRGYEQYF,TGCGCCAGCAGTCGGTCGGGGGACAGGGGTTACGAGCAGTACTTC
TRBV20-1,TRBD2,TRBJ2-3,NA,CSARGTSAYTDTQYF,TGCAGTGCTAGAGGGACTAGCGCCTACACAGATACGCAGTATTTT
TRBV9,NA,TRBJ2-3,NA,CASGEADTQYF,TGTGCCAGCGGAGAGGCAGATACGCAGTATTTT
TRBV4-1,TRBD2,TRBJ2-1,NA,CASSQFTSGLAIGEQFF,TGCGCCAGCAGCCAATTTACCTCGGGACTAGCGATCGGGGAGCAGTTCTTC
TRBV18,TRBD1,TRBJ1-1,NA,CASSRGTGGINTEAFF,TGTGCCAGCTCACGGGGGACAGGGGGCATCAACACTGAAGCTTTCTTT
TRBV7-2,TRBD2,TRBJ2-1,NA,CASSFLAGGDYNEQFF,TGTGCCAGCAGCTTCCTAGCGGGGGGGGACTACAATGAGCAGTTCTTC
TRBV6-6,NA,TRBJ2-7,NA,CASSYSGDYEQYF,TGTGCCAGCAGTTACTCAGGGGACTACGAGCAGTACTTC
TRBV20-1,TRBD2,TRBJ2-3,NA,CSAPAGGSSTDTQYF,TGCAGTGCTCCTGCGGGGGGATCTAGCACAGATACGCAGTATTTT
TRBV18,NA,TRBJ1-1,NA,CASSPRELTEAFF,TGTGCCAGCTCACCTAGAGAGTTGACTGAAGCTTTCTTT
TRBV3-1,TRBD2,TRBJ2-1,NA,CASSQDAGAYNEQFF,TGTGCCAGCAGCCAAGATGCGGGGGCCTACAATGAGCAGTTCTTC
TRBV4-1,NA,TRBJ1-2,NA,CASSRGWDGYTF,TGCGCCAGCAGCCGAGGGTGGGATGGCTACACCTTC
TRBV20-1,NA,TRBJ2-3,NA,CSARSPDTQYF,TGCAGTGCTAGAAGCCCAGATACGCAGTATTTT